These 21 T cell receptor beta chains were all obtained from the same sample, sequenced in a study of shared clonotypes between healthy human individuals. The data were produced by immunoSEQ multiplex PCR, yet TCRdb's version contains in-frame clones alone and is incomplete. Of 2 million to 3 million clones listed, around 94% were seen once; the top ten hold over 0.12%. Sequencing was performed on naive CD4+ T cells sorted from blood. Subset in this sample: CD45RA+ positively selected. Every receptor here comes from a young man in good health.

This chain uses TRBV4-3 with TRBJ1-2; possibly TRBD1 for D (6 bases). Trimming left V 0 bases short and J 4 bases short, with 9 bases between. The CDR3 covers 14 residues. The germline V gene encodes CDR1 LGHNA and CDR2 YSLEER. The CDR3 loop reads CASSQDAGAYGYTF. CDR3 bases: TGCGCCAGCAGCCAAGATGCAGGGGCCTATGGCTACACCTTC.

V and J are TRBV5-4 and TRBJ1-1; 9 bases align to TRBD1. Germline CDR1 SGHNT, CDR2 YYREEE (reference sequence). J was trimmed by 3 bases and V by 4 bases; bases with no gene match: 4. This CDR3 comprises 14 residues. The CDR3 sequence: CASSPRQGDTEAFF. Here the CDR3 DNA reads TGTGCCAGCAGCCCGCGACAGGGGGACACTGAAGCTTTCTTT.

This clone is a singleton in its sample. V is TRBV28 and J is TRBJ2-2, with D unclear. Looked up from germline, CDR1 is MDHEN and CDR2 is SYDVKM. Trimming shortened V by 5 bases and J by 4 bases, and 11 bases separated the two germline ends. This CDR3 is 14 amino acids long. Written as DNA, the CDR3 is TGTGCCAGCAGTGACACCAGACTCACCGGGGAGCTGTTTTTT. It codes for CASSDTRLTGELFF. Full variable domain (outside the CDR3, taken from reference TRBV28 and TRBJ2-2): DVKVTQSSRYLVKRTGEKVFLECVQDMDHENMFWYRQDPGLGLRLIYFSYDVKMKEKGDIPEGYSVSREKKERFSLILESASTNQTSMYLCASSDTRLTGELFFGEGSRLTVL.

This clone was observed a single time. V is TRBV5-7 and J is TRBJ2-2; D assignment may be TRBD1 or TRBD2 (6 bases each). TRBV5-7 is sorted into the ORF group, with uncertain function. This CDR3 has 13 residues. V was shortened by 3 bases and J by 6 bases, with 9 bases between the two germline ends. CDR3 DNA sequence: TGTGCCAGCAGCTGTAGGGGGGCCGGGGAGCTGTTTTTT. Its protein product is CASSCRGAGELFF.

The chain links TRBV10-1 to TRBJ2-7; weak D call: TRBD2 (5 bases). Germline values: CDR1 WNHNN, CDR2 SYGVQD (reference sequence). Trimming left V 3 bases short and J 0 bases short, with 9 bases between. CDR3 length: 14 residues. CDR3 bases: TGCGCCAGCAGTGACGCTAGCTGCTCCTACGAGCAGTACTTC. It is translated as CASSDASCSYEQYF.

Here the CDR3 DNA reads TGTGCCAGCAGCTTAGTTGCGTTTGGACAAGAGACCCAGTACTTC. Its protein is CASSLVAFGQETQYF. This sequence joins TRBV7-2 and TRBJ2-5; D is uncertain. Deletions cut 1 base from V and 2 bases from J, with 11 bases between. Germline loops: CDR1 SGHTA, CDR2 FQGNSA. The CDR3 loop spans 15 amino acids.

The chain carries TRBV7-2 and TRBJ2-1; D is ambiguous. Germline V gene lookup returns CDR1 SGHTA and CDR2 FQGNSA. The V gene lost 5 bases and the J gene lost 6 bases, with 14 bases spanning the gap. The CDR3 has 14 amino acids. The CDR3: CASSPWATLNEQFF. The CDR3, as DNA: TGTGCCAGCAGCCCATGGGCTACCCTCAATGAGCAGTTCTTC.

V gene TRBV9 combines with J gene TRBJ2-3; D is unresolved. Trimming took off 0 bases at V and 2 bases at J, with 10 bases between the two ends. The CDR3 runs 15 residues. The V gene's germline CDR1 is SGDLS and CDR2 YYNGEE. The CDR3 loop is CASSVDGFNTDTQYF. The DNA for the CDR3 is TGTGCCAGCAGCGTAGACGGATTCAACACAGATACGCAGTATTTT.

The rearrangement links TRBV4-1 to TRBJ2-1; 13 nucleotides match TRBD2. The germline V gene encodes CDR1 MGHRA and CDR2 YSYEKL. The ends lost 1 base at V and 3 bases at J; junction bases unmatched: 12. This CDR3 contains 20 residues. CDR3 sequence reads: CASSQVAPRLAGGHYNEQFF. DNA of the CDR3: TGCGCCAGCAGCCAAGTCGCCCCCCGACTAGCGGGGGGCCACTACAATGAGCAGTTCTTC.

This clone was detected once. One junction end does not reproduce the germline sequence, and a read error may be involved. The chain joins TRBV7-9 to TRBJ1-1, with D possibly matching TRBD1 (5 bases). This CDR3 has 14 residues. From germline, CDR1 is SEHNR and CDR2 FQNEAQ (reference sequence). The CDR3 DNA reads TGTGTCAGCAGCCTCGGGGCAGTGAACACTGAAGCTTTCTTT. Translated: CVSSLGAVNTEAFF.

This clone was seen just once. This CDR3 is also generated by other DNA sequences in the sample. The CDR3 DNA reads TGTGCCAGCAGTGAAGGCACGAACACCGGGGAGCTGTTTTTT. Encoded protein: CASSEGTNTGELFF. This chain joins TRBV2 and TRBJ2-2; D uncertain. With 1 base removed from V and 0 bases from J, the gap between germline ends came to 3 bases. The germline CDR1 and CDR2 sequences are SNHLY and FYNNEI. This CDR3 has 14 amino acids.

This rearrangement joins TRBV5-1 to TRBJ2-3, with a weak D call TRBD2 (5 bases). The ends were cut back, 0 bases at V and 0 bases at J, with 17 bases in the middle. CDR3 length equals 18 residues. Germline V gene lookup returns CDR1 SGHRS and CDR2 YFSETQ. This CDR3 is CASSLEGGYPTSTDTQYF. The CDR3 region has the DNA TGCGCCAGCAGCTTGGAGGGCGGGTACCCCACCAGCACAGATACGCAGTATTTT.

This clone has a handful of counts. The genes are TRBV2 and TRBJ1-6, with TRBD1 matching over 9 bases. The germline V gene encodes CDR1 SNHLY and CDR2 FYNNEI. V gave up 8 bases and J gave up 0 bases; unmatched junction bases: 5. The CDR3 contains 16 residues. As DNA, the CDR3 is TGTGCCAGCCGACAGGGGGGGAGCTCCTATAATTCACCCCTCCACTTT. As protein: CASRQGGSSYNSPLHF.

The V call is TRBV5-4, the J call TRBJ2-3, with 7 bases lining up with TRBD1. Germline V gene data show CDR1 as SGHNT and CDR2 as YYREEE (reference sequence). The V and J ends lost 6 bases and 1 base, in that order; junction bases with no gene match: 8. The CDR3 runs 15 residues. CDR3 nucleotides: TGTGCCAGCAACTCAGGGGGATTGGGCACAGATACGCAGTATTTT. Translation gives CASNSGGLGTDTQYF.

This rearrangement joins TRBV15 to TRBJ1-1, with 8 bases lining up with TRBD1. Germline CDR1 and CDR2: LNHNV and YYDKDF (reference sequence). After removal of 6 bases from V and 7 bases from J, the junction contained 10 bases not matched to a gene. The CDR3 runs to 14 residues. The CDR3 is CATRREQGVGEAFF. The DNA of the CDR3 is TGTGCCACCAGGCGAGAACAGGGGGTTGGTGAAGCTTTCTTT.

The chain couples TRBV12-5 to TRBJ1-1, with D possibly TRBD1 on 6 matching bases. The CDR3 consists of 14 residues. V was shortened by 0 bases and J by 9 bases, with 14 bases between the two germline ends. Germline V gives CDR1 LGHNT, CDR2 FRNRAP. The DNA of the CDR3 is TGTGCTAGTGGTTTGGTAGGGGGTCCCAGGCAAGCTTTCTTT. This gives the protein CASGLVGGPRQAFF.

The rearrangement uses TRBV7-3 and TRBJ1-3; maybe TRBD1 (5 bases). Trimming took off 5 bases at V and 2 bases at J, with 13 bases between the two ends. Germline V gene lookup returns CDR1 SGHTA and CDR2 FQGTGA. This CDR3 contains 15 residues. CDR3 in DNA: TGTGCCAGCAGCGCCCCAGGGAAGGCTGGAAACACCATATATTTT. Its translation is CASSAPGKAGNTIYF.

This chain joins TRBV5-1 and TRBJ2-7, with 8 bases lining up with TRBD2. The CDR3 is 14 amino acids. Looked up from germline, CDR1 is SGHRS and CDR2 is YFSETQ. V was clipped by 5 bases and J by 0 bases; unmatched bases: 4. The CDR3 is CASRGGGPSYEQYF. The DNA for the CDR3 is TGCGCCAGCAGAGGCGGGGGGCCCTCCTACGAGCAGTACTTC.

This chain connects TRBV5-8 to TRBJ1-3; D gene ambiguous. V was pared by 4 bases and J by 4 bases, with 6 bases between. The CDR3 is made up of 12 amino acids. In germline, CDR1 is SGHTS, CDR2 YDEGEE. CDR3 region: CASSLGGNTIYF. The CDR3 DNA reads TGTGCCAGCAGCCTCGGAGGAAACACCATATATTTT.

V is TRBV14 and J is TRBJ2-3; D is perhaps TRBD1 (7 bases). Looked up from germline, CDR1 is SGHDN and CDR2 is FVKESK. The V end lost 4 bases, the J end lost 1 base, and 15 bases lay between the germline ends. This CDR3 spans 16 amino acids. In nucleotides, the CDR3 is TGTGCCAGCAGCCTCAGGGGGGCGGTAGGCACAGATACGCAGTATTTT. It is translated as CASSLRGAVGTDTQYF.

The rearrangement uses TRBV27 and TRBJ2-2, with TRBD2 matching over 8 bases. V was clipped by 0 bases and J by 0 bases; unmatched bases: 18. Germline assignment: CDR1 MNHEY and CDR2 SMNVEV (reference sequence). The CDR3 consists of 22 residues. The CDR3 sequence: CASSLSRPGSGTRITNTGELFF. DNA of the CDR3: TGTGCCAGCAGTTTATCGAGACCCGGATCGGGGACTAGGATTACGAACACCGGGGAGCTGTTTTTT.